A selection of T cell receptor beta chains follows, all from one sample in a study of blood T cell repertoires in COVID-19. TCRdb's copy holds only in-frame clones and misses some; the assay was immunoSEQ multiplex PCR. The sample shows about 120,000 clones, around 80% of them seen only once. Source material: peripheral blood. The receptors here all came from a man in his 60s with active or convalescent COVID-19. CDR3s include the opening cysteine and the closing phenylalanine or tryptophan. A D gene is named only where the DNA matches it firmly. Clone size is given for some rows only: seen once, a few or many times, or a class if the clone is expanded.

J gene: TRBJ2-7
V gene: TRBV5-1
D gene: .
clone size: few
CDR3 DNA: TGCGCCAGCAGCTTGGTAGGCGGCTCCTACGAGCAGTACTTC
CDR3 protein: CASSLVGGSYEQYF

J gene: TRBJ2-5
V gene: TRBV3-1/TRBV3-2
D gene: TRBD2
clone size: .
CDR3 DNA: TGTGCCAGCAGCCAAGATGAACTAGCGGGAGGGCAAGAGACCCAGTACTTC
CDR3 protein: CASSQDELAGGQETQYF

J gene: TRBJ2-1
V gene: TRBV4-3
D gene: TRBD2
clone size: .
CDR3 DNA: TGCGCCAGCAGCCAAGAGAAGACTAGCGGGAGGGCCAGCCCCTACAATGAGCAGTTCTTC
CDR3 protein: CASSQEKTSGRASPYNEQFF

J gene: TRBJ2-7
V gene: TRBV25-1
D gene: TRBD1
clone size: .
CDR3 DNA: TGTGCCAGCAGTGAATCAAAGGGGGCCACCTTCTACGAGCAGTACTTC
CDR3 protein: CASSESKGATFYEQYF

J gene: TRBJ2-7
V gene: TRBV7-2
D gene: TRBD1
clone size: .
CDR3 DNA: TGTGCCAGTGGGACAGGGCGAGGTTCCTACGAGCAGTACTTC
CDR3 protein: CASGTGRGSYEQYF

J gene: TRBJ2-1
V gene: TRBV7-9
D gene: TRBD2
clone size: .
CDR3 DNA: TGTGCCAGCAGCCAGGGAGGGGTTAGCGGGATGAGGAATGAGCAGTTCTTC
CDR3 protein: CASSQGGVSGMRNEQFF

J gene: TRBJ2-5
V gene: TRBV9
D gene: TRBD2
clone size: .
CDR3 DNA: TGTGCCAGCAGCATGACTAGCGGACACCAAGAGACCCAGTACTTC
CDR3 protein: CASSMTSGHQETQYF

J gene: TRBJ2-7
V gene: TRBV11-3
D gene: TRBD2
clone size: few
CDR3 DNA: TGTGCCAGCAGCTTAGAAGCGGGAGTATACCTAGGCTACGAGCAGTACTTC
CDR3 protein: CASSLEAGVYLGYEQYF

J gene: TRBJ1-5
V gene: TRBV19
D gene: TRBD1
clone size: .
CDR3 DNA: TGTGCCAGTAGTATAGGGGACAGGGAACGGCAGCCCCAGCATTTT
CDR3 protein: CASSIGDRERQPQHF

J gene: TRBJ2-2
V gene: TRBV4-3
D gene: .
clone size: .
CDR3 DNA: TGCGCCAGCAGCCAACCCCCGCACAGGGCATTAGTGGGAACCGGGGAGCTGTTTTTT
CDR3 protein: CASSQPPHRALVGTGELFF

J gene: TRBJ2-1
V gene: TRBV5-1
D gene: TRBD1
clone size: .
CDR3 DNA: TGCGCCAGCAGTCCGAGGGACAGGGGAAGAGGGGGCTCCTACAATGAGCAGTTCTTC
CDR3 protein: CASSPRDRGRGGSYNEQFF

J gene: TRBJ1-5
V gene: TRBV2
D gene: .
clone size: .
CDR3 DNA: TGTGCCAGCAGGGCAGTGAATCAGCCCCAGCATTTT
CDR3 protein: CASRAVNQPQHF

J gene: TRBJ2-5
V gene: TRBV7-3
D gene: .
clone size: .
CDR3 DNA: TGTGCCAGCAGCTTAACGGGGTTTCCAGGGGCGCAGGAGACCCAGTACTTC
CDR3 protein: CASSLTGFPGAQETQYF

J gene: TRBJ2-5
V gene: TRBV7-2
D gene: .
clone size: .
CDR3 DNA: TGTGCCAGCAGCATGGGGGGTGCCCAAGAGACCCAGTACTTC
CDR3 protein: CASSMGGAQETQYF

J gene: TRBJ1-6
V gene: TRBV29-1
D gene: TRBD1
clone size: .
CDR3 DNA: TGCAGCTTCCGGGACAGACTTAATTCACCCCTCCACTTT
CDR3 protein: CSFRDRLNSPLHF

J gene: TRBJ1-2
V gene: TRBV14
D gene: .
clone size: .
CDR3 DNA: TGTGCCAGCAGCCCCGACAGGTTTTATGGCTACACCTTC
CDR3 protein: CASSPDRFYGYTF

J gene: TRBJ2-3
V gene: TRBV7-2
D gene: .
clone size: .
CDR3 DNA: TGTGCCAGCAGCTCCCTAGGGGCAGATACGCAGTATTTT
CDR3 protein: CASSSLGADTQYF

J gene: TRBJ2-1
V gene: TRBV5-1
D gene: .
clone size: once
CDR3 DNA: TGCGCCAGCAGCTTGATAGCTAGCAGTCCCTACAATGAGCAGTTCTTC
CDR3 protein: CASSLIASSPYNEQFF

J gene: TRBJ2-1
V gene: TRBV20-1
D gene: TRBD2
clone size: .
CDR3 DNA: TGCAGTGCTAGTTTGGCGGGGGGGCTAGCGGATAACAATGAGCAGTTCTTC
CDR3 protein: CSASLAGGLADNNEQFF

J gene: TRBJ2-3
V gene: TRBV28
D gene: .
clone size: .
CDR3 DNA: TGTGCCAGCAGTTTCCCGACAGAACCGCAGTATTTT
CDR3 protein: CASSFPTEPQYF

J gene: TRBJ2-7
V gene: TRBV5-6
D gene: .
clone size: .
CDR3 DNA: TGTGCCAGCAGCTTGGGCCTACCCTACGAGCAGTACTTC
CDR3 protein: CASSLGLPYEQYF

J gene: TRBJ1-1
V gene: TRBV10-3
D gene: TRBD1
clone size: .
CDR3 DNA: TGTGCCATCAGTAATACCGGGACAGGAGGTGAAGCTTTCTTT
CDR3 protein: CAISNTGTGGEAFF

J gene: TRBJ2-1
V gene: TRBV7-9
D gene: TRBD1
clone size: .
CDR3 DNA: TGTGCCAGCAGCTTGGGACAGGGTTACAATGAGCAGTTCTTC
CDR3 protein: CASSLGQGYNEQFF

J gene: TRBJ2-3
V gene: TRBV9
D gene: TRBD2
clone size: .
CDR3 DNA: TGTGCCAGCAGCGTAGACGGGGGGTCGGGACCTGGGGTGGCAGATACGCAGTATTTT
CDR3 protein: CASSVDGGSGPGVADTQYF

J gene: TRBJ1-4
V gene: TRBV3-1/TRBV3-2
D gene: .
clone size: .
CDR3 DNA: TGTGCCAGCAGCCCATCCGGCGGGAATGAAAAACTGTTTTTT
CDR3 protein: CASSPSGGNEKLFF

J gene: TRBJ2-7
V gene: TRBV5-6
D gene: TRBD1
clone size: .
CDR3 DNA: TGTGCCAGCAGCGCGACGACTGACAGGGCGATAAACGAGCAGTACTTC
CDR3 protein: CASSATTDRAINEQYF

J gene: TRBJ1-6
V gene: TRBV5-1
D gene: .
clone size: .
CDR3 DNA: TGCGCCAGTCCTCCCGGAGGGAGCCTGCCAAATTCACCCCTCCACTTT
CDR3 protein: CASPPGGSLPNSPLHF

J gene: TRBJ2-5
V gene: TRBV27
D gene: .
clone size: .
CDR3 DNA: TGTGCCAGCAGTCCCGCGGGTATGGAGACCCAGTACTTC
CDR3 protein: CASSPAGMETQYF

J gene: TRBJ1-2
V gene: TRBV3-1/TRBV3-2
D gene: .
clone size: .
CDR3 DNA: TGTGCCAGCAGCCGAAACGGAGGGATCTATGGCTACACCTTC
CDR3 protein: CASSRNGGIYGYTF

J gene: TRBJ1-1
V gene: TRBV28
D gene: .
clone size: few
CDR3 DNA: TGTGCCAGCAGTTTTATCGGGGGAAATGCTGAAGCTTTCTTT
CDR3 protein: CASSFIGGNAEAFF

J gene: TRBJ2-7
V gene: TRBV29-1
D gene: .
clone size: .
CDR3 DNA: TGCAGCGTAAACAGGGACCGCGAGCAGTACTTC
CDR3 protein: CSVNRDREQYF

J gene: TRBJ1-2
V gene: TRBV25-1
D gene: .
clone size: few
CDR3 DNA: TGTGCCAGCAGTGATAAGGGGCCGGGCTATGGCTACACCTTC
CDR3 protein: CASSDKGPGYGYTF

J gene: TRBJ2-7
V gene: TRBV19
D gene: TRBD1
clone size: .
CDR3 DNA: TGTGCCAGTAGTATAGCGCCGGACAGGGGGCGGGAGCAGTACTTC
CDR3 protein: CASSIAPDRGREQYF

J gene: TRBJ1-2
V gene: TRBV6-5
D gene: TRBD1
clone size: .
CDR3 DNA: TGTGCCAGCAGTTACTCGGGACAGGGGACGGGCTACACCTTC
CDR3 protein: CASSYSGQGTGYTF

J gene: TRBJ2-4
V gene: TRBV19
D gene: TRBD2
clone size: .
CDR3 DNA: TGTGCCAGTAGTATAGATGTAGCTAGCGGGAGTATTCAGTACTTC
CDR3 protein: CASSIDVASGSIQYF

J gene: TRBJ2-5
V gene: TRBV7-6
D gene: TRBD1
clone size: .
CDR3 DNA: TGTGCCAGCAGCTTAGAGACAGGGAGAGAGACCCAGTACTTC
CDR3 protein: CASSLETGRETQYF

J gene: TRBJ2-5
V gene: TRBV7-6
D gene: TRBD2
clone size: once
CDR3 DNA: TGTGCCAGCAGCTCCTGGACTAGCGGGAGACCAGAGACCCAGTACTTC
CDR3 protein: CASSSWTSGRPETQYF

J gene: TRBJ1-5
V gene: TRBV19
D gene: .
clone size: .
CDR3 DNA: TGTGCCAGTAGTATATCCTACAATCAGCCCCAGCATTTT
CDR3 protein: CASSISYNQPQHF

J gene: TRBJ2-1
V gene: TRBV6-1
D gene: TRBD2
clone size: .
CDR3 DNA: TGTGCCAGCAGTGAACCTAGCGGGAGCTCCTACAATGAGCAGTTCTTC
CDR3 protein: CASSEPSGSSYNEQFF

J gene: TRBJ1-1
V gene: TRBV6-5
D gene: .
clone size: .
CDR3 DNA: TGTGCCAGCAGTTACTCGAGGATGAACACTGAAGCTTTCTTT
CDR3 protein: CASSYSRMNTEAFF

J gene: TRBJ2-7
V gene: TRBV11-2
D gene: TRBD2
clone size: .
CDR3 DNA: TGTGCCAGCAGCTTCGGGGCGGGAGCGGGGTACGAGCAGTACTTC
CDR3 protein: CASSFGAGAGYEQYF

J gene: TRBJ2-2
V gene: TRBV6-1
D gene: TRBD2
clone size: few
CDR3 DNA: TGTGCCAGCAGTAAAGCGGGAGCCGGGGAGCTGTTTTTT
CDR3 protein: CASSKAGAGELFF

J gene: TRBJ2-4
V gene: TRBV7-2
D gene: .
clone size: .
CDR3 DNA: TGTGCCAGCAGCTTAGCGCCGGGAAACATTCAGTACTTC
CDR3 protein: CASSLAPGNIQYF

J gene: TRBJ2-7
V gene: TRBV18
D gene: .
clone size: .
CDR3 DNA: TGTGCCAGCTCACCCGTCGGGGGTGGCGAGCAGTACTTC
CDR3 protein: CASSPVGGGEQYF

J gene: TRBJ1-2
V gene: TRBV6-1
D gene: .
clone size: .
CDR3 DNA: TGTGCCAGCAGTGAAAGAGGGTATGGCTACACCTTC
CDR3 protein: CASSERGYGYTF

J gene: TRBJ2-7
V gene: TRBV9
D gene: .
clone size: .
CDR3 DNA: TGTGCCAGCAGCGTAAATGCGGGCCCCCTTTACGAGCAGTACTTC
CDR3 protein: CASSVNAGPLYEQYF

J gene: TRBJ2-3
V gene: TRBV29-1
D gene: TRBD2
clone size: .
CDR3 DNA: TGCAGCGTTGCACTAGCGGAAACAGATACGCAGTATTTT
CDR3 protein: CSVALAETDTQYF

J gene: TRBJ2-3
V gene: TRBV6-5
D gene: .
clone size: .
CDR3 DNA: TGTGCCAGCAGTCCTTCCCCAGATACGCAGTATTTT
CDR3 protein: CASSPSPDTQYF

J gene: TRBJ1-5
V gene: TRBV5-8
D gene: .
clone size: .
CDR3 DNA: TGTGCCAGCAACTACAGGGACAATCAGCCCCAGCATTTT
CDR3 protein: CASNYRDNQPQHF

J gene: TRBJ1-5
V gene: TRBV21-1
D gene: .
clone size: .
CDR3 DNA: TGTGCCAGCAGCGCCCCACCTCTAGTCCCGGGACATTTAGTCGTTAGGGCAGATCAGCCCCAGCATTTT
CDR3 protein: CASSAPPLVPGHLVVRADQPQHF

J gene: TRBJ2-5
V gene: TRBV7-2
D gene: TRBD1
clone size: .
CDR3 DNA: TGTGCCAGCAGCTCACCCCGCGACACGACAGGGTTAAAGACCCAGTACTTC
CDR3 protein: CASSSPRDTTGLKTQYF

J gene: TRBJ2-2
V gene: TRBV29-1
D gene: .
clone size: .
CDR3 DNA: TGCAGCGCCGGAGTCCGGGCGAACACCGGGGAGCTGTTTTTT
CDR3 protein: CSAGVRANTGELFF

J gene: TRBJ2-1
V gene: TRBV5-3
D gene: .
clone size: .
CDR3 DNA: TGTGCCAGAAGCTCCCTAGGGGCGGACAATGAGCAGTTCTTC
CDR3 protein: CARSSLGADNEQFF

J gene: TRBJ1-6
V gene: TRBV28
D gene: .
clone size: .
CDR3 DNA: TGTGCCAGCAGTTTATCGGCAGGGTCGGTATCTTCACCCCTCCACTTT
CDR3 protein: CASSLSAGSVSSPLHF

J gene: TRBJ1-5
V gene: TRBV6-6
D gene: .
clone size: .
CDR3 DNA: TGTGCCAGCAGTTACTCGGGCCAGGTAGAGAATCAGCCCCAGCATTTT
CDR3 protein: CASSYSGQVENQPQHF

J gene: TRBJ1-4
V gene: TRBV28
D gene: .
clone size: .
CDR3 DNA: TGTGCCAGCAGTTTATGGAGCCTTGCAACTAATGAAAAACTGTTTTTT
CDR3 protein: CASSLWSLATNEKLFF

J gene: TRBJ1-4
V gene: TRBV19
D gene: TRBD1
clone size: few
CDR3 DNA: TGTGCCAGTAGTGCAGGGGGTGGAGATGAAAAACTGTTTTTT
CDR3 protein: CASSAGGGDEKLFF

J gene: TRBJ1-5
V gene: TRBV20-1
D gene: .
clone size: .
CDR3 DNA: TGCAGTGCTAGTGACAGAGGTAGTTTTCAGCCCCAGCATTTT
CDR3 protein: CSASDRGSFQPQHF

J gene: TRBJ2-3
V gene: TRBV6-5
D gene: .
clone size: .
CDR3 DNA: TGTGCCAGCAGTTACGGAGGGGAAGATACGCAGTATTTT
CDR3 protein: CASSYGGEDTQYF